This T cell receptor beta chain was sequenced for a study of blood T cell repertoires in COVID-19. Across the study: Sites in the United States, Italy and Spain provided acute and convalescent COVID-19 samples.

The CDR3 consists of 13 residues. Germline CDR1 MDHEN, CDR2 SYDVKM. Losses at the gene ends were 7 bases for V and 6 bases for J; bases not matched to a gene: 8. The assay was immunoSEQ multiplex PCR, and TCRdb's table has in-frame clones only and misses some. This sample has 190,000 or so clones, with about 87% found just once. The age range of participants was about 18 to 100 years, with residence in 20 to 25 US areas. Sequenced input: PBMCs or T cells enriched from blood (not recorded which). The sequence was collected from a young man with acute COVID-19. The rearrangement joins TRBV28 to TRBJ2-7; 8 nucleotides agree with TRBD1. DNA for the CDR3: TGTGCCAGCATCGTCGGACAGGGTGCCGAGCAGTACTTC. Translating it yields CASIVGQGAEQYF. The full variable domain, in which reference TRBV28 and TRBJ2-7 provide the parts outside the CDR3, is DVKVTQSSRYLVKRTGEKVFLECVQDMDHENMFWYRQDPGLGLRLIYFSYDVKMKEKGDIPEGYSVSREKKERFSLILESASTNQTSMYLCASIVGQGAEQYFGPGTRLTVT.